The clone carrying this T cell receptor beta chain has just a few counts. Germline values: CDR1 SGDLS, CDR2 YYNGEE. The CDR3 totals 14 residues. Trimming shortened V by 1 base and J by 4 bases, and 9 bases separated the two germline ends. The data derive from a study of neoadjuvant anti-PD-1 for oral cavity cancer. Generated by immunoSEQ multiplex PCR, the TCRdb table keeps only in-frame clones and is missing some. The sample carries approximately 42,000 clones, approximately 80% recorded once. As for time point: after neoadjuvant nivolumab, at surgical resection. The sequence was obtained from a person aged 35 to 85 with oral cavity squamous cell carcinoma. This chain joins TRBV9 and TRBJ1-3, with D unclear. The specimen was PBMCs, collected after nivolumab (anti-PD-1) treatment. This CDR3 is CASSVRAGGNTIYF. CDR3 sequence (DNA): TGTGCCAGCAGCGTAAGGGCAGGCGGAAACACCATATATTTT.